This TCR beta chain derives from a study of blood T cell repertoires in COVID-19. Study-level background: Italy, Spain and the United States were the sources of the convalescent and acute COVID-19 samples.

The cohort comprised adults aged about 18 to 90 years residing in about 25 US areas. Researchers sorted participants into cohorts using their self-reported clinical history. Original analysis: Cell counts per sample came from amplifying reference gene primers. Profiled with immunoSEQ multiplex PCR; TCRdb holds only in-frame clones, not every one. V, J and clone size were drawn from that table, and D and trimming were deduced from the DNA. The repertoire holds roughly 200,000 clones, with 86% as singletons. The V gene lost 4 bases and the J gene lost 3 bases, with 18 bases spanning the gap. Germline CDR1 is KGHSH and CDR2 is LQKENI. This CDR3 has 16 residues. This clone was observed a few times.

This receptor was taken from a woman aged 40 to 50 with acute COVID-19. The sample was PBMCs or T cells enriched from blood (not recorded which). This chain links TRBV18 with TRBJ1-1, with a weak D call TRBD1 (5 bases). The CDR3 here is CASSLLPTAWDTEAFF. The CDR3 coding sequence is TGTGCCAGCTCACTACTCCCGACAGCCTGGGACACTGAAGCTTTCTTT. Together with reference TRBV18 and TRBJ1-1, the CDR3 gives the full variable domain: NAGVMQNPRHLVRRRGQEARLRCSPMKGHSHVYWYRQLPEEGLKFMVYLQKENIIDESGMPKERFSAEFPKEGPSILRIQQVVRGDSAAYFCASSLLPTAWDTEAFFGQGTRLTVV.